This TCR beta chain emerged from a study of T cells in localized non-small cell lung cancer. Only in-frame clones appear in the TCRdb table, and some are missing; sequencing was by immunoSEQ multiplex PCR. The sample carries about 52,000 clones, less than 85% recorded once. Findings and caveats of the study: Appearances in adjacent lung were noted for a median roughly 50 of the top 100 tumor clones. T cell clonality was highest in uninvolved adjacent lung, above tumor. Owing to sequencing of a solitary tumor region, heterogeneity cannot be discounted.

CDR3 length: 12 residues. Germline V gives CDR1 KGHSH, CDR2 LQKENI. V was pared by 2 bases and J by 11 bases, with 12 bases between. Points on this clone: Its antigen is unknown.

This rearrangement joins TRBV18 to TRBJ1-1; D uncertain. The origin of this receptor is a woman aged 40 to 75 with stage II lung adenocarcinoma. Specimen: PBMCs, collected before any cancer treatment. The CDR3 is CASSPDPPWAFF. The DNA of the CDR3 is TGTGCCAGCTCACCAGACCCGCCGTGGGCTTTCTTT.